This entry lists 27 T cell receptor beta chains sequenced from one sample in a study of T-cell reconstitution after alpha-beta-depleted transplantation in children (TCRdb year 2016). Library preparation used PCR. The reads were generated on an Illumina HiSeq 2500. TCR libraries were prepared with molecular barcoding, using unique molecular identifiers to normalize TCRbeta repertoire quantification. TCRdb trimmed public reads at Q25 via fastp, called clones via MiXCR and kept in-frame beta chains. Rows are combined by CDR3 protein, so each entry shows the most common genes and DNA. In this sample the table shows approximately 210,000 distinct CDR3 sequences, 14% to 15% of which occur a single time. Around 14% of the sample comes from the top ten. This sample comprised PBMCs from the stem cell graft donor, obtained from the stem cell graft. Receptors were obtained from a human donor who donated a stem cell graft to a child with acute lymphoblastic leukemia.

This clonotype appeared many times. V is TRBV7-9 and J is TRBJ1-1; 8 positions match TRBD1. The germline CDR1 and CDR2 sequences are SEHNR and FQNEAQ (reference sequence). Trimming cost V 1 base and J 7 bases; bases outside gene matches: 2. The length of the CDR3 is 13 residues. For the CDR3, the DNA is TGTGCCAGCAGCTTAGGGACAGGGATTGAAGCTTTCTTT. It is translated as CASSLGTGIEAFF.

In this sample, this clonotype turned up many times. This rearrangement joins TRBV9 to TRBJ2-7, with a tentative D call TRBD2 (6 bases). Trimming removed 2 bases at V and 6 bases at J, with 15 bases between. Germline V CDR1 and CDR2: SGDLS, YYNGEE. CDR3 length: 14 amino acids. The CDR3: CASSVNAGSSEQYF. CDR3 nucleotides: TGTGCCAGCAGCGTCAACGCGGGAAGCTCCGAGCAGTACTTC. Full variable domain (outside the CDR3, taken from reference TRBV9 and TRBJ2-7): DSGVTQTPKHLITATGQRVTLRCSPRSGDLSVYWYQQSLDQGLQFLIQYYNGEERAKGNILERFSAQQFPDLHSELNLSSLELGDSALYFCASSVNAGSSEQYFGPGTRLTVT.

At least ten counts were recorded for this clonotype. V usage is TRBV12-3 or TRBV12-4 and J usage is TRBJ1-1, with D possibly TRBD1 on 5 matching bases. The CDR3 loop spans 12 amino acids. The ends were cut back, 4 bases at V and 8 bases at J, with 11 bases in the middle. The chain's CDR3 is CASSSPGLEAFF. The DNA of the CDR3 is TGTGCCAGCAGTTCCCCGGGACTAGAAGCTTTCTTT.

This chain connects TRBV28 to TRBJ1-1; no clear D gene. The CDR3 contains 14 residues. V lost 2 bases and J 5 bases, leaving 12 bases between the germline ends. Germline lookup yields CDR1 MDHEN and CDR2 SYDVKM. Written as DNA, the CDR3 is TGTGCCAGCAGTTTACGCCCCGCAAGGACTGAAGCTTTCTTT. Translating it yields CASSLRPARTEAFF.

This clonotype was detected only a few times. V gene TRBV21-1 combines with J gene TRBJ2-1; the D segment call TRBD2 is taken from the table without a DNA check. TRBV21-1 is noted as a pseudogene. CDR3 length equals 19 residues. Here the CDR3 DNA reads TGTGCCAGCAGCAAAGAGAGGCCCCTGGCGGGCGTCTCCTACAATGAGCAGTTCTTC. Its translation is CASSKERPLAGVSYNEQFF.

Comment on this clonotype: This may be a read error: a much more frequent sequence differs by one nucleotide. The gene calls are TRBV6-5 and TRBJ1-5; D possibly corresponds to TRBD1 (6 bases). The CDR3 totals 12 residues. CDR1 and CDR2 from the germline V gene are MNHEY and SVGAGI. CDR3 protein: CASKTGNQPPHF. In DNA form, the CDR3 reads TGTGCCAGCAAAACAGGGAACCAGCCCCCGCATTTT.

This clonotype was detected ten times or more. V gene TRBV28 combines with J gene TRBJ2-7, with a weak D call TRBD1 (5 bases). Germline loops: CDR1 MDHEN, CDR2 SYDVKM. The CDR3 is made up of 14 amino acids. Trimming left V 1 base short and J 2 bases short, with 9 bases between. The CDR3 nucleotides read TGTGCCAGCAGTTTATCCCCGACAGCCTACGAGCAGTACTTC. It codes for CASSLSPTAYEQYF.

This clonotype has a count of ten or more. The CDR3 here is CASSPRERGFTDTQYF. CDR3 nucleotide sequence: TGTGCCAGCTCACCACGCGAGAGGGGTTTCACAGATACGCAGTATTTT. The chain uses TRBV18 and TRBJ2-3; D possibly uses TRBD1 or TRBD2 (5 bases each). The V gene's germline CDR1 is KGHSH and CDR2 LQKENI. The ends were cut back, 1 base at V and 2 bases at J, with 13 bases in the middle. The CDR3 sequence is 16 residues long. Complete variable domain (other parts from reference TRBV18 and TRBJ2-3): NAGVMQNPRHLVRRRGQEARLRCSPMKGHSHVYWYRQLPEEGLKFMVYLQKENIIDESGMPKERFSAEFPKEGPSILRIQQVVRGDSAAYFCASSPRERGFTDTQYFGPGTRLTVL.

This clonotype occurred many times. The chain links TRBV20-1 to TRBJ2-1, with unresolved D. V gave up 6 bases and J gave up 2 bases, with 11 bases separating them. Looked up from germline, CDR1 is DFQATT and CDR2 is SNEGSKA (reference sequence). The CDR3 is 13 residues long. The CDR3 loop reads CSAYGPTYNEQFF. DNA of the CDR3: TGCAGTGCCTACGGGCCTACCTACAATGAGCAGTTCTTC.

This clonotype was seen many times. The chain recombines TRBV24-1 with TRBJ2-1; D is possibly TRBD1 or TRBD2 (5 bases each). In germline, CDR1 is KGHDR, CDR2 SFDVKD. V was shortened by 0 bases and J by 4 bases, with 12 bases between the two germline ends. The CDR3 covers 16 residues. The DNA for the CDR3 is TGTGCCACCAGTGATTTGAAGGGGAGAGGGTACAATGAGCAGTTCTTC. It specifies CATSDLKGRGYNEQFF.

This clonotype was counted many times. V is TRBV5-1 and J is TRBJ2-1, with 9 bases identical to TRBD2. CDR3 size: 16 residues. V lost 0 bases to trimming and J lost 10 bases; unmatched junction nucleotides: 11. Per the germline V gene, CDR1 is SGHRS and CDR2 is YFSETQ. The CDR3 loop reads CASSLERGGRADEQFF. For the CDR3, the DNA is TGCGCCAGCAGCTTGGAGCGTGGCGGGAGGGCGGACGAGCAGTTCTTC.

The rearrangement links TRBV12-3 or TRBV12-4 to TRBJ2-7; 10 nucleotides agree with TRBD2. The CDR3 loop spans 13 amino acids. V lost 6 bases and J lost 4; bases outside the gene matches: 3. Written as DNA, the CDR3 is TGTGCCAGCAGCCCTAGCGGGGGTTACGAGCAGTACTTC. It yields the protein CASSPSGGYEQYF.

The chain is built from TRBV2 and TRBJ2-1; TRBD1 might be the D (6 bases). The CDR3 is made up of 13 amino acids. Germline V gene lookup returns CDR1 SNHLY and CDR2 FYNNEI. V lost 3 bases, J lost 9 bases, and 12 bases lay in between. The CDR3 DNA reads TGTGCCAGCAGTGAGCTTGACAGGATTGAGCAGTTCTTC. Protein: CASSELDRIEQFF.

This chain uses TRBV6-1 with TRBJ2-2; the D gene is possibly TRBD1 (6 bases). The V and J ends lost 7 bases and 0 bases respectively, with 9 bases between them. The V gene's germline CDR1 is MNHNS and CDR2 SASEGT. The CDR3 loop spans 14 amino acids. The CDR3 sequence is CASMRQANTGELFF. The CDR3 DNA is TGTGCCAGCATGAGACAGGCGAACACCGGGGAGCTGTTTTTT.

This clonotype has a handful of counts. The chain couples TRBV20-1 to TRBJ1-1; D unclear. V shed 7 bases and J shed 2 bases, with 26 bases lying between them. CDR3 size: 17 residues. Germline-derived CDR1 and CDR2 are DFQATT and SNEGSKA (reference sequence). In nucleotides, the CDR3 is TGCAGTGGATCGGTGGTTCAAATTAGAGGGTTTAACACTGAAGCTTTCTTT. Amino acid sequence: CSGSVVQIRGFNTEAFF.

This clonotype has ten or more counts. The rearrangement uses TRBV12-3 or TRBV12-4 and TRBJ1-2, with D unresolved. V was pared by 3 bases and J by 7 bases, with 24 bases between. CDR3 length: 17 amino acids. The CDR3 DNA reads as TGTGCCAGCAGTTTGGAGCCGGACCGATCAAGACGGTCTGGCTACACCTTC. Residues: CASSLEPDRSRRSGYTF.

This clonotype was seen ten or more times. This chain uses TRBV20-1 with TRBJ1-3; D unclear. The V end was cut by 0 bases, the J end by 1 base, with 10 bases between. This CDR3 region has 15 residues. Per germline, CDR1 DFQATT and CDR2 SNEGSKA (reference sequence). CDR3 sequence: CSARDGTRSGNTIYF. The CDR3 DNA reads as TGCAGTGCTAGAGATGGTACCCGGTCTGGAAACACCATATATTTT.

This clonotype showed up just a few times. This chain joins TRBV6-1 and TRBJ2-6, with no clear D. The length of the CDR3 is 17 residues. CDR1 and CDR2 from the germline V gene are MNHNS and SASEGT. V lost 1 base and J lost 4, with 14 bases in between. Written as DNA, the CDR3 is TGTGCCAGCAGTGAAGATTGGAGAGGATCCGGGGCCAACGTCCTGACTTTC. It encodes CASSEDWRGSGANVLTF.

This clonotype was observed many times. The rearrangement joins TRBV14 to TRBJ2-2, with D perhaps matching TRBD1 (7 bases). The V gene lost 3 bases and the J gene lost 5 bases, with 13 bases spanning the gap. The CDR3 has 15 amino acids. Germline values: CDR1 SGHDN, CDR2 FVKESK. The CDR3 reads CASSQWRGLTGELFF. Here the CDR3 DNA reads TGTGCCAGCAGCCAGTGGAGGGGGCTGACCGGGGAGCTGTTTTTT.

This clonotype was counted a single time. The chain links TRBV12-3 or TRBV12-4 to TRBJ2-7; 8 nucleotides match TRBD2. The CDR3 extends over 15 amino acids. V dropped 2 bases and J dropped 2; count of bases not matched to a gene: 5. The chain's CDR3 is CASSLTTSGPYEQYF. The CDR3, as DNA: TGTGCCAGCAGTTTAACCACTAGCGGCCCCTACGAGCAGTACTTC.

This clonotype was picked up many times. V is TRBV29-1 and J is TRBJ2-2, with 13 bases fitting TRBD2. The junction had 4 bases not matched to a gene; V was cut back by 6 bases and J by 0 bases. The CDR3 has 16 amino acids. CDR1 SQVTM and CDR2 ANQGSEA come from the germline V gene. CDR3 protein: CSVLGLAGSNTGELFF. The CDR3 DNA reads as TGCAGCGTGCTGGGACTAGCGGGATCGAACACCGGGGAGCTGTTTTTT.

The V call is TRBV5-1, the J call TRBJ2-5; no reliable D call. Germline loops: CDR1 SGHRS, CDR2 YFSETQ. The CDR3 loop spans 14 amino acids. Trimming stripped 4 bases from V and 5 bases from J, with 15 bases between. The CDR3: CASSPIGLRETQYF. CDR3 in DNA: TGCGCCAGCAGCCCGATCGGGTTGCGGGAGACCCAGTACTTC.

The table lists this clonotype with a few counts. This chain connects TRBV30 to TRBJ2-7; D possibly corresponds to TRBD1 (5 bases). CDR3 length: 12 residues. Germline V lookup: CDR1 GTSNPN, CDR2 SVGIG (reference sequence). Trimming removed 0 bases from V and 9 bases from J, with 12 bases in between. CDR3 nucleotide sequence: TGTGCCTGGAGTGTATCAGGGAAATGGCAGTACTTC. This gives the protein CAWSVSGKWQYF. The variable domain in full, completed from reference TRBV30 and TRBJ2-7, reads SQTIHQWPATLVQPVGSPLSLECTVEGTSNPNLYWYRQAAGRGLQLLFYSVGIGQISSEVPQNLSASRPQDRQFILSSKKLLLSDSGFYLCAWSVSGKWQYFGPGTRLTVT.

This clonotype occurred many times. In DNA form, the CDR3 reads TGCAGTGCCCCCTTGCGCGGGAGGGGGATTCGAGAGACCCAGTACTTC. It codes for CSAPLRGRGIRETQYF. The chain links TRBV20-1 to TRBJ2-5; 9 bases are a match to TRBD2. This CDR3 comprises 16 residues. The junction had 15 bases not matched to a gene; V was cut back by 6 bases and J by 4 bases. Germline CDR1 is DFQATT and CDR2 is SNEGSKA (reference sequence).

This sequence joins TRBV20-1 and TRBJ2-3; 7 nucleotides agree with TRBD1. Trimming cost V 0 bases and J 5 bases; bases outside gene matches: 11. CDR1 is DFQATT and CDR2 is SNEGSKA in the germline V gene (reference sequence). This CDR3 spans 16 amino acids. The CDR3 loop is CSARDLTGVLEDTQYF. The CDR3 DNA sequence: TGCAGTGCTAGAGATCTCACAGGGGTATTGGAAGATACGCAGTATTTT.

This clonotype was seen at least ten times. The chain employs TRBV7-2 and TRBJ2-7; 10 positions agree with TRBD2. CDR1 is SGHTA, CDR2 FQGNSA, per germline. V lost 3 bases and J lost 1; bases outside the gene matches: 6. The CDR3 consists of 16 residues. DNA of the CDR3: TGTGCCAGCAGCTTCGGGACTAGCGTAGGATCCTACGAGCAGTACTTC. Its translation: CASSFGTSVGSYEQYF.

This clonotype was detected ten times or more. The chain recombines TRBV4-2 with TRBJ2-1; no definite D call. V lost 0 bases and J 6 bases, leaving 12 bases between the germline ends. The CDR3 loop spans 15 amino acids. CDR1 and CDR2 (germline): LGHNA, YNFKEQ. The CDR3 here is CASSQDPLGSNEQFF. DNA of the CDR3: TGTGCCAGCAGCCAAGACCCCCTGGGATCCAATGAGCAGTTCTTC.